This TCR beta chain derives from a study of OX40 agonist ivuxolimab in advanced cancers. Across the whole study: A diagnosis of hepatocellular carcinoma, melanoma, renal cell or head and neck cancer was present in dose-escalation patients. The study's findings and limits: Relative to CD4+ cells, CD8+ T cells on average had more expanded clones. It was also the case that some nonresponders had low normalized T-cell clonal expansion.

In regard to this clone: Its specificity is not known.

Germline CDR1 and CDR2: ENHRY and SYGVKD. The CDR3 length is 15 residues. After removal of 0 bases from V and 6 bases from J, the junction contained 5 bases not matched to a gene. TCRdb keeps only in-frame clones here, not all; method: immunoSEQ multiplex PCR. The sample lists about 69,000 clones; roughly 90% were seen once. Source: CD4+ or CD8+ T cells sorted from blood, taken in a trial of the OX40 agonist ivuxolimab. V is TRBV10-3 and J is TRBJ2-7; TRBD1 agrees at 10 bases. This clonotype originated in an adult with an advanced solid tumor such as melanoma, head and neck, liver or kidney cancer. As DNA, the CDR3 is TGTGCCATCAGTGAGTCGACAGGGGGCGGAGGCGAGCAGTACTTC. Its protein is CAISESTGGGGEQYF.